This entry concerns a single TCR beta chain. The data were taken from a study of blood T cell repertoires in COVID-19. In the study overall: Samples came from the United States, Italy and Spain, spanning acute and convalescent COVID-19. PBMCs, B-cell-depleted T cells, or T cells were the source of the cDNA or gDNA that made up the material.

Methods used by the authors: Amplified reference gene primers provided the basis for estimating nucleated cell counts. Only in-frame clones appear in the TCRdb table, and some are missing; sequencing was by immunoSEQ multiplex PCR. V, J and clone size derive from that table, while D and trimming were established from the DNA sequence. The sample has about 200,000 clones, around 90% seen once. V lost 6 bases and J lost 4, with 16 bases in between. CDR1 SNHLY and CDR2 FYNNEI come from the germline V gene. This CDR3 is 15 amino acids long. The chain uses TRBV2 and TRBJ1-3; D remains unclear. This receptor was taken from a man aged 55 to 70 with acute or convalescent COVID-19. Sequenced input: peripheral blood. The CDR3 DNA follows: TGTGCCAGCAGCCCCAAGCGGGCTTTGGGAAACACCATATATTTT. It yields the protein CASSPKRALGNTIYF.